The clone carrying this T cell receptor beta chain was recorded only once. The antigen is undetermined. This entry belongs to a study of cytomegalovirus exposure and HLA in healthy donors. The PCR was carried out with 60 Vbeta primers and 13 Jbeta primers. The repertoire was sequenced with immunoSEQ multiplex PCR; TCRdb's copy has only in-frame clones and lacks some. Seen here are more than 65,000 clones, around 70% observed once, and the top ten hold 6.2%. Whole-study results and caveats: When a later analysis was performed, an Asian-associated ancestry cluster reportedly had fewer N-insertions than the roughly 700-donor mean. In vitro checks showed that a few CMV-associated chains really do target CMV antigens. Per a later analysis, HLA-associated TCR beta chains showed more clonal expansion than other, equally common TCR beta chains.

This CDR3 has 16 amino acids. V dropped 0 bases and J dropped 2; count of bases not matched to a gene: 4. Germline V gene lookup returns CDR1 SGHAT and CDR2 FQNNGV. This TCR came from a woman in her forties or fifties in good health and CMV-seropositive. The sample was PBMCs. This chain links TRBV11-2 with TRBJ2-5; 9 bases match TRBD2. In nucleotides, the CDR3 is TGTGCCAGCAGCTTAGATGTAGCGGGAGCTCAAGAGACCCAGTACTTC. This codes for CASSLDVAGAQETQYF.